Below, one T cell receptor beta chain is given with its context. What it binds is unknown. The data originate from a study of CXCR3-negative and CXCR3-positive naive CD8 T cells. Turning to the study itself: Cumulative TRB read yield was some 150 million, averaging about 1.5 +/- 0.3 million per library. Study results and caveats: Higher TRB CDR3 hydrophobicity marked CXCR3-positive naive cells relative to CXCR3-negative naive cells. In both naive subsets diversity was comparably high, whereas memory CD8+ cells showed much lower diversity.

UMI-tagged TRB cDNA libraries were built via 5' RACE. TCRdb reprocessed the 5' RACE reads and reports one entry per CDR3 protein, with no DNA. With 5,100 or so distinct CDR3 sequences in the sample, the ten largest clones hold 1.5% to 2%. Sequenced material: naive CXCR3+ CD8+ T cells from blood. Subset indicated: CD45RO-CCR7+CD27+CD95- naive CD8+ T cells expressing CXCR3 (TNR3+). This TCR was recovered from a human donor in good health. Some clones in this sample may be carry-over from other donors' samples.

CDR3 in amino acids: CASWDSGINQPQHF. This chain uses TRBV10-3 with TRBJ1-5; TCRdb designates TRBD1, a call that cannot be tested without DNA. This CDR3 contains 14 residues. CDR1 is ENHRY, CDR2 SYGVKD, per germline.